This TCR beta chain was sequenced in a study of shared clonotypes between healthy human individuals. Overall study results and limits: Researchers found naive subsets generally carried larger estimated richness than memory subsets.

Repertoires were generated with immunoSEQ multiplex PCR, while TCRdb's copy carries only in-frame clones and drops some. The profile shows about 1,500,000 clones, around 97% of them singletons. Healthy and HIV-negative, the adult donors had no recent acute infections or vaccinations. This CDR3 contains 15 residues. The V end was cut by 0 bases, the J end by 5 bases, with 15 bases between. Germline-derived CDR1 and CDR2 are SGHRS and YFSETQ. In the case of this clone: Its antigen is undetermined.

The sample taken for sequencing was naive CD4+ T cells sorted from blood. Subset meaning: CD45RA+ positively selected. This sequence was found in a man aged 25 to 45 in good health. The genes are TRBV5-1 and TRBJ2-7, with a possible D match to TRBD2 (6 bases). The CDR3 loop reads CASSLGGVPAHEQYF. CDR3 bases: TGCGCCAGCAGCTTGGGGGGGGTTCCCGCCCACGAGCAGTACTTC.